This T cell receptor (beta chain) comes out of a study of early T cells in non-severe SARS-CoV-2 infection. This clonotype was detected ten times or more. From germline, CDR1 is LGHNA and CDR2 YSLEER. This CDR3 region has 15 residues. The V end was cut by 0 bases, the J end by 8 bases, with 13 bases between. One entry per CDR3 protein results from TCRdb running MiXCR on the 5' RACE reads. The sample carries 50,000 to 70,000 distinct CDR3 sequences, 5.9% recorded once. The chain is built from TRBV4-3 and TRBJ1-4; a weak D match, TRBD1 (6 bases). This specimen was whole blood, taken at baseline. The TCR originated in an adult who was a healthcare worker with PCR-confirmed SARS-CoV-2 infection or an uninfected control (not recorded which). The CDR3 protein is CASSQDHGGREKLFF. CDR3 coding DNA: TGCGCCAGCAGCCAAGATCACGGGGGGCGAGAAAAACTGTTTTTT.